Shown below are 23 T cell receptor beta chains from a single sample sequenced in a study of blood T cell repertoires in COVID-19. TCRdb's table, derived via immunoSEQ multiplex PCR, lists solely in-frame clones and lacks some. The sample yields fewer than 350,000 clones, 87% seen once. The sample comprised PBMCs or T cells enriched from blood (not recorded which). The receptor source for this set is a woman aged 40 to 50 who had recovered from COVID-19.

The genes are TRBV6-2 or TRBV6-3 and TRBJ2-2; D is uncertain. The V and J ends lost 5 bases and 6 bases respectively, with 7 bases between them. The V gene's germline CDR1 is MNHEY and CDR2 SVGEGT. The length of the CDR3 is 12 residues. The CDR3 DNA sequence: TGTGCCAGCAGTCCCTGGCCCGGGGAGCTGTTTTTT. Translated, it gives CASSPWPGELFF.

This clone occurred once. The V call is TRBV7-9, the J call TRBJ2-4; 9 bases align to TRBD2. CDR1 is SEHNR and CDR2 is FQNEAQ in the germline V gene (reference sequence). This CDR3 spans 16 amino acids. V lost 5 bases, J lost 1 base, and 6 bases stayed unmatched. The CDR3 sequence: CASSTEGLAAKNIQYF. The CDR3 DNA reads as TGTGCCAGCAGCACAGAGGGACTAGCTGCCAAAAACATTCAGTACTTC.

This chain uses TRBV5-4 with TRBJ2-3; TRBD2 agrees at 9 bases. Trimming removed 5 bases from V and 0 bases from J; junction bases left unmatched: 19. The V gene's germline CDR1 is SGHNT and CDR2 YYREEE (reference sequence). The CDR3 loop spans 20 amino acids. CDR3 DNA: TGTGCCAGCAGGCAACACCGAGCGGGAGGCACCCTGACTAGCACAGATACGCAGTATTTT. It codes for CASRQHRAGGTLTSTDTQYF.

V and J are TRBV5-6 and TRBJ1-1; maybe TRBD1 (5 bases). The CDR3 extends over 13 amino acids. Trimming pared 2 bases from V and 4 bases from J, leaving 9 bases between. The V gene's germline CDR1 is SGHDT and CDR2 YYEEEE. In DNA, the CDR3 is TGTGCCAGCAGCTTCCCCAGGGTCACTGAAGCTTTCTTT. This codes for CASSFPRVTEAFF.

The chain is built from TRBV5-4 and TRBJ2-1; 13 nucleotides agree with TRBD2. This CDR3 contains 15 residues. Germline V lookup: CDR1 SGHNT, CDR2 YYREEE (reference sequence). Trimming at V came to 4 bases and at J to 4 bases, leaving 2 bases not matched to a gene. The CDR3 DNA sequence: TGTGCCAGCAGCGGGACTAGCGGGAAGTACAATGAGCAGTTCTTC. It specifies CASSGTSGKYNEQFF.

This chain uses TRBV5-1 with TRBJ1-4; a weak D match, TRBD1 (5 bases). CDR3 length: 14 amino acids. Germline-derived CDR1 and CDR2 are SGHRS and YFSETQ. V dropped 1 base and J dropped 7 bases, with 11 bases sitting between them. CDR3 amino acids: CASSLHGAREKLFF. The CDR3 DNA sequence: TGCGCCAGCAGCTTGCATGGGGCGCGTGAAAAACTGTTTTTT.

This chain uses TRBV7-2 with TRBJ2-2; TRBD1 matches at 8 bases. Germline-derived CDR1 and CDR2 are SGHTA and FQGNSA. The V gene end was trimmed by 5 bases and the J gene end by 1 base; junction bases not matched to a gene: 6. This CDR3 has 16 residues. CDR3 DNA sequence: TGTGCCAGCAGCCGCCAGGGGGCACGGAACACCGGGGAGCTGTTTTTT. Encoded protein: CASSRQGARNTGELFF.

The chain carries TRBV19 and TRBJ1-4, with 8 bases identical to TRBD1. The length of the CDR3 is 14 residues. The V gene's germline CDR1 is LNHDA and CDR2 SQIVND (reference sequence). Losses at the gene ends were 4 bases for V and 6 bases for J; bases not matched to a gene: 4. CDR3 in DNA: TGTGCCAGTAGTACACAGGGGGTGGATGAAAAACTGTTTTTT. Protein sequence: CASSTQGVDEKLFF.

This clone was recorded only once. CDR3 coding DNA: TGCGCCAGCAGCCAAGTAGCTGGGAGGAGACCAACTAATGAAAAACTGTTTTTT. Amino acids: CASSQVAGRRPTNEKLFF. J is TRBJ1-4 and V is TRBV4-3; D unresolved. There are 18 residues in the CDR3. In germline, CDR1 is LGHNA, CDR2 YSLEER. Trimming removed 1 base from V and 0 bases from J, with 15 bases in between.

The sample holds one count of this clone. The chain recombines TRBV18 with TRBJ2-5; 7 bases align to TRBD1. J gave up 4 bases and V 2 bases, and 10 bases lay outside the gene matches. Germline lookup yields CDR1 KGHSH and CDR2 LQKENI. There are 16 residues in the CDR3. The CDR3 bases are TGTGCCAGCTCACCAACAGGGGCGTTATCCCGAGAGACCCAGTACTTC. Its translation is CASSPTGALSRETQYF. Full variable domain (outside the CDR3, taken from reference TRBV18 and TRBJ2-5): NAGVMQNPRHLVRRRGQEARLRCSPMKGHSHVYWYRQLPEEGLKFMVYLQKENIIDESGMPKERFSAEFPKEGPSILRIQQVVRGDSAAYFCASSPTGALSRETQYFGPGTRLLVL.

The V gene is TRBV7-8, the J gene TRBJ2-1; maybe TRBD2 (6 bases). V was shortened by 0 bases and J by 4 bases, with 13 bases between the two germline ends. The CDR3 totals 16 residues. Looked up from germline, CDR1 is SGHVS and CDR2 is FQNEAQ. The CDR3: CASSLAHGSSYNEQFF. CDR3 nucleotides: TGTGCCAGCAGCTTAGCGCACGGGAGTTCTTACAATGAGCAGTTCTTC.

The genes are TRBV7-9 and TRBJ2-4; D might be TRBD2 (6 bases). The V gene lost 5 bases and the J gene lost 8 bases, with 19 bases spanning the gap. Per the germline V gene, CDR1 is SEHNR and CDR2 is FQNEAQ (reference sequence). CDR3 size: 15 residues. CDR3 bases: TGTGCCAGCAGCCCAGAACGGGGGTTAGGTGACATTCAGTACTTC. It encodes CASSPERGLGDIQYF. The whole variable domain, remainder taken from reference TRBV7-9 and TRBJ2-4, is DTGVSQNPRHKITKRGQNVTFRCDPISEHNRLYWYRQTLGQGPEFLTYFQNEAQLEKSRLLSDRFSAERPKGSFSTLEIQRTEQGDSAMYLCASSPERGLGDIQYFGAGTRLSVL.

This chain joins TRBV12-2 and TRBJ2-1; the table's D call TRBD2 went unverified against the DNA. TRBV12-2 is given as a pseudogene. CDR3 length: 15 amino acids. The CDR3 region is CASRLAASSDNEQFF. CDR3 nucleotide sequence: TGTGCAAGTCGCTTAGCAGCGTCTAGCGACAATGAGCAGTTCTTC.

This clone has only a few counts. The CDR3 DNA sequence: TGTGCCAGCAGCCAAGGGGTTAGCGGGGGGTACGAGCAGTACTTC. This encodes CASSQGVSGGYEQYF. The V and J genes are TRBV3-1 (or the pseudogene TRBV3-2) and TRBJ2-7, with TRBD2 identical over 10 bases. This CDR3 region has 15 residues. V shed 1 base and J 4 bases; nucleotides not matched to a gene: 4. The germline V gene has CDR1 LGHDT and CDR2 YNNKEL (reference sequence).

J is TRBJ2-5 and V is TRBV7-8; 14 nucleotides line up with TRBD2. The CDR3 totals 15 residues. CDR1 is SGHVS and CDR2 is FQNEAQ in the germline V gene. V lost 1 base and J lost 5; bases outside the gene matches: 0. The CDR3 nucleotides read TGTGCCAGCAGCTTAGGGACTAGCGGGAGGGAGACCCAGTACTTC. Its protein is CASSLGTSGRETQYF. Together with reference TRBV7-8 and TRBJ2-5, the CDR3 gives the full variable domain: GAGVSQSPRYKVAKRGQDVALRCDPISGHVSLFWYQQALGQGPEFLTYFQNEAQLDKSGLPSDRFFAERPEGSVSTLKIQRTQQEDSAVYLCASSLGTSGRETQYFGPGTRLLVL.

V gene TRBV9 combines with J gene TRBJ2-3; possible D gene TRBD1, 7 bases. The CDR3 runs to 18 residues. Trimming left V 4 bases short and J 2 bases short, with 23 bases between. Germline V gene sequence: CDR1 SGDLS, CDR2 YYNGEE. The CDR3 coding sequence is TGTGCCAGCAGCCCAGGGGGGTGGCTCCCTGAATCCACAGATACGCAGTATTTT. Amino acids: CASSPGGWLPESTDTQYF.

The chain employs TRBV10-1 and TRBJ2-7, with D possibly matching TRBD2 (5 bases). This CDR3 is built from 14 residues. V was trimmed by 6 bases and J by 4 bases, leaving 16 bases between them. Germline V gene data show CDR1 as WNHNN and CDR2 as SYGVQD (reference sequence). CDR3 sequence: CASRTGNGLYEQYF. DNA for the CDR3: TGCGCCAGCAGGACGGGAAACGGCCTTTACGAGCAGTACTTC.

The chain carries TRBV27 and TRBJ1-3, with D hard to call. The V gene's germline CDR1 is MNHEY and CDR2 SMNVEV (reference sequence). The CDR3 is made up of 13 amino acids. Trimming took off 3 bases at V and 4 bases at J, with 7 bases between the two ends. CDR3 DNA sequence: TGTGCCAGCAGTTTCCAGCGGGGAAACACCATATATTTT. This codes for CASSFQRGNTIYF.

This sequence joins TRBV2 and TRBJ1-2; possible D gene TRBD1, 5 bases. The CDR3 extends over 13 amino acids. CDR1 SNHLY and CDR2 FYNNEI come from the germline V gene. The ends were cut back, 4 bases at V and 9 bases at J, with 15 bases in the middle. For the CDR3, the DNA is TGTGCCAGCAGTGCCCAGGGCGTGTCCAGCTACACCTTC. It yields the protein CASSAQGVSSYTF.

This clone was seen a single time. The chain recombines TRBV11-2 with TRBJ2-2, with 8 bases lining up with TRBD1. The CDR3 contains 14 residues. Germline V gene data show CDR1 as SGHAT and CDR2 as FQNNGV. The ends lost 7 bases at V and 4 bases at J; junction bases unmatched: 5. CDR3 sequence reads: CASNRQGATGELFF. The CDR3 DNA follows: TGTGCCAGCAATAGGCAGGGGGCCACCGGGGAGCTGTTTTTT.

The chain is built from TRBV3-1 (or the pseudogene TRBV3-2) and TRBJ2-7; a weak D match, TRBD1 (6 bases). The V end lost 3 bases, the J end lost 4 bases, and 10 bases lay between the germline ends. There are 13 residues in the CDR3. Per germline, CDR1 LGHDT and CDR2 YNNKEL (reference sequence). CDR3 in amino acids: CASSHRGGYEQYF. CDR3 nucleotides: TGTGCCAGCAGCCACAGGGGCGGATACGAGCAGTACTTC.

The J gene is TRBJ1-2, the V gene TRBV4-3, with 7 bases that match TRBD1. The CDR3 runs 15 residues. V shed 0 bases and J 4 bases; nucleotides not matched to a gene: 5. The V gene's germline CDR1 is LGHNA and CDR2 YSLEER. CDR3 amino acids: CASSQEKGAGYGYTF. DNA for the CDR3: TGCGCCAGCAGCCAAGAAAAGGGGGCGGGCTATGGCTACACCTTC.

The rearrangement joins TRBV7-9 to TRBJ1-2; D unresolved. CDR3 length: 16 residues. V gave up 1 base and J gave up 6 bases, with 18 bases separating them. Germline loops: CDR1 SEHNR, CDR2 FQNEAQ (reference sequence). This CDR3 reads CASSLDWASPYNGYTF. DNA for the CDR3: TGTGCCAGCAGCTTAGATTGGGCTAGCCCCTACAATGGCTACACCTTC.